These 7 T cell receptor beta chains came from one sample sequenced in a study of vaccination effects on CD4 cells after COVID-19. Peptide-pool stimulation followed by sequencing identified expanded antigen-specific CD4+ clonotypes in the ViraFEST assay. Once cultured for approximately ten days, the cells underwent separation to obtain CD4+ T cells. This person caught SARS-CoV-2 sometime from March to December 2020, and PCR testing confirmed the infection. The protocol was immunoSEQ multiplex PCR, while the TCRdb copy is restricted to in-frame clones and leaves out a portion. The sample has 20,000 to 25,000 clones, about 80% seen once. For these TCRs, the target antigens are not known. This specimen was CD4+ T cells from PBMCs cultured with a peptide pool, taken before COVID-19 vaccination. The receptors were gathered from a human donor who had a prior SARS-CoV-2 infection.

The chain couples TRBV9 to TRBJ2-5, with 9 positions matching TRBD1. CDR3 length: 15 amino acids. Germline V gene sequence: CDR1 SGDLS, CDR2 YYNGEE. The trim removed 0 bases at V and 3 bases at J, leaving 3 bases unmatched. The CDR3 nucleotides read TGTGCCAGCAGCGTAGCTACAGGGGGCAAAGAGACCCAGTACTTC. It translates to CASSVATGGKETQYF. Drawing the rest from reference TRBV9 and TRBJ2-5, the complete variable domain is DSGVTQTPKHLITATGQRVTLRCSPRSGDLSVYWYQQSLDQGLQFLIQYYNGEERAKGNILERFSAQQFPDLHSELNLSSLELGDSALYFCASSVATGGKETQYFGPGTRLLVL.

This clone was seen only a few times. CDR3 coding DNA: TGTGCCAGCAGCTTAGAGGGACGGGGCTCCTACGAGCAGTACTTC. Its protein product is CASSLEGRGSYEQYF. This rearrangement joins TRBV7-9 to TRBJ2-7; D possibly matches TRBD1 or TRBD2 (5 bases each). Trimming shortened V by 1 base and J by 0 bases, and 10 bases separated the two germline ends. CDR3 length: 15 residues. Germline CDR1 and CDR2: SEHNR and FQNEAQ (reference sequence).

The gene calls are TRBV5-1 and TRBJ2-5; 8 bases line up with TRBD1. There are 13 residues in the CDR3. J was trimmed by 5 bases and V by 2 bases; bases with no gene match: 2. CDR1 is SGHRS and CDR2 is YFSETQ in the germline V gene. The CDR3: CASSFRGQETQYF. The CDR3 DNA follows: TGCGCCAGCAGCTTCAGGGGGCAGGAGACCCAGTACTTC.

The chain uses TRBV6-5 and TRBJ1-6, with a tentative D call TRBD1 (5 bases). This CDR3 is 13 amino acids long. In germline, CDR1 is MNHEY, CDR2 SVGAGI. Trimming took off 7 bases at V and 15 bases at J, with 19 bases between the two ends. The CDR3 loop reads CASTPRAGRFLHF. Here the CDR3 DNA reads TGTGCCAGCACCCCAAGGGCAGGGAGGTTCCTCCACTTT.

The chain couples TRBV5-1 to TRBJ2-2; 10 nucleotides line up with TRBD1. This CDR3 has 14 amino acids. Per germline, CDR1 SGHRS and CDR2 YFSETQ. J lost 5 bases, V lost 4 bases, and 2 bases had no gene match. CDR3 nucleotides: TGCGCCAGCAGCAGGGACAGGGGTACCGGGGAGCTGTTTTTT. It is translated as CASSRDRGTGELFF.

This clone came up once. This chain connects TRBV4-2 to TRBJ1-2; a weak D match, TRBD1 (6 bases). Per germline, CDR1 LGHNA and CDR2 YNFKEQ. The CDR3 covers 16 residues. The ends were cut back, 1 base at V and 7 bases at J, with 19 bases in the middle. CDR3 DNA: TGTGCCAGCAGCCAAGGCGGGGGGGCTGCCCAGGCTGGCTACACCTTC. Amino acids: CASSQGGGAAQAGYTF.

The CDR3 protein is CASSLGAPGELFF. The CDR3 region has the DNA TGTGCCAGCAGCTTAGGCGCTCCCGGGGAGCTGTTTTTT. V is TRBV7-9 and J is TRBJ2-2; D gene unclear. Germline-derived CDR1 and CDR2 are SEHNR and FQNEAQ (reference sequence). This CDR3 has 13 amino acids. Trimming shortened V by 1 base and J by 6 bases, and 6 bases separated the two germline ends.